Below are 20 T cell receptor beta chains sequenced from a single sample in a study of tumor and adjacent non-tumor tissue in lung cancer. The template was RNA from unsorted bulk tissue. TCRbeta libraries were built with three rounds of nested PCR, modified from ARM-PCR. TCRdb re-called the multiplex PCR reads with MiXCR, one entry per CDR3 protein. The sample comprises roughly 140,000 distinct CDR3 sequences, around 61% of which are singletons, and roughly 18% rests with the top ten. Sequencing was performed on lung tumor tissue. The receptors come from a man in his sixties with small cell lung cancer.

This rearrangement joins TRBV21-1 to TRBJ2-7; TRBD1, the table's D call, lacks a check against the DNA. TRBV21-1 is a recognized pseudogene. The CDR3 sequence is 17 residues long. The CDR3 protein is CASSKRERGRGRYEQYV. DNA for the CDR3: TGTGCCAGCAGCAAAAGGGAAAGGGGAAGGGGTCGCTACGAGCAGTACGTC.

A note on this clonotype: At one of its ends the junction is not consistent with the germline gene, which may arise from a read error. The chain employs TRBV10-3 and TRBJ1-5, with D uncertain. The CDR3 covers 15 residues. The germline gives CDR1 ENHRY, CDR2 SYGVKD. The CDR3 DNA reads as TGTGCCATCAGCGAGCGACATAATAGCAATCAGTCCCAGCATTTT. It encodes CAISERHNSNQSQHF.

This clonotype was observed once. Mismatch with germline at one junction end may stem from a read error. The CDR3 DNA is TGCGCTAGCAGCCAAGATCTCCTGACAGGGGTAGATTACAATGAGCAGTTCTTC. Translated: CASSQDLLTGVDYNEQFF. The genes are TRBV4-1 and TRBJ2-1; the match to TRBD1 covers 8 bases. Germline CDR1 MGHRA, CDR2 YSYEKL. This CDR3 region has 18 residues.

V and J are TRBV29-1 and TRBJ2-1; TRBD2 matches at 7 bases. CDR1 and CDR2 (germline): SQVTM, ANQGSEA. This CDR3 has 13 amino acids. Trimming at V came to 4 bases and at J to 10 bases, leaving 10 bases not matched to a gene. The CDR3 region has the DNA TGCAGCGTTGCAGGGACCTTGACTAGCGAGCAGTTCTTC. This codes for CSVAGTLTSEQFF.

This chain connects TRBV20-1 to TRBJ2-3, with D uncertain. Germline assignment: CDR1 DFQATT and CDR2 SNEGSKA (reference sequence). The CDR3 is 12 residues long. Trimming removed 6 bases at V and 4 bases at J, with 11 bases between. The CDR3 here is CSARRVSDTQYF. The CDR3 nucleotides are TGCAGTGCGAGACGCGTGTCAGATACGCAGTATTTT.

Comment on this clonotype: Being one base from a much bigger clone, this may be a read error. The V and J genes are TRBV6-5 and TRBJ2-3, with D perhaps TRBD2 (6 bases). CDR1 is MNHEY, CDR2 SVGAGI, per germline. The length of the CDR3 is 14 residues. CDR3 sequence reads: CASSYGRRTDAQYF. DNA of the CDR3: TGTGCCAGCAGTTACGGGAGGAGAACAGATGCGCAGTATTTT.

This sequence joins TRBV6-5 and TRBJ1-2; D uncertain. Deletions cut 4 bases from V and 0 bases from J, with 6 bases between. Germline V gene data show CDR1 as MNHEY and CDR2 as SVGAGI. This CDR3 contains 13 residues. The CDR3, as DNA: TGTGCCAGCAGTTTACGCCCTAACTATGGCTACACCTTC. Translation gives CASSLRPNYGYTF.

The rearrangement links TRBV12-3 or TRBV12-4 to TRBJ2-3; TRBD2 matches at 14 bases. The J segment lost 5 bases and the V segment lost 5 bases, leaving 6 bases of the junction unmatched. The CDR3 covers 16 residues. The CDR3 here is CASSRGLAGEGDTQYF. CDR3 bases: TGTGCCAGCAGTAGGGGACTAGCGGGAGAGGGAGATACGCAGTATTTT.

This clonotype came up a few times. The rearrangement joins TRBV12-3 or TRBV12-4 to TRBJ2-1, with a possible D match to TRBD2 (5 bases). Trimming pared 4 bases from V and 7 bases from J, leaving 11 bases between. The CDR3 has 13 residues. Written as DNA, the CDR3 is TGTGCCAGCAGTTCGCAGCGGAATAATGAGCAGTTCTTC. This encodes CASSSQRNNEQFF.

This clonotype was seen many times. The genes are TRBV11-2 and TRBJ2-3, with D uncertain. Trimming shortened V by 2 bases and J by 1 base, and 4 bases separated the two germline ends. The CDR3 contains 13 residues. From germline, CDR1 is SGHAT and CDR2 FQNNGV. The CDR3 protein is CASSLSRTDTQYF. In nucleotides, the CDR3 is TGTGCCAGCAGCTTATCTCGCACAGATACGCAGTATTTT.

In the case of this clonotype: At one end the junction does not follow the germline gene, possibly because of a read error. This chain uses TRBV20-1 with TRBJ2-5; TRBD1 matches 8 bases. The length of the CDR3 is 14 residues. Looked up from germline, CDR1 is DFQATT and CDR2 is SNEGSKA (reference sequence). The CDR3 DNA reads as TGCAGTGCTGACTACCGACAGGGGCAGGAGACCCAGTGCTTC. Protein: CSADYRQGQETQCF.

For this clonotype: At one end the junction does not follow the germline gene, possibly because of a read error. This chain joins TRBV28 and TRBJ2-7; 9 bases are a match to TRBD2. Germline V lookup: CDR1 MDHEN, CDR2 SYDVKM. The CDR3 has 15 residues. CDR3 nucleotide sequence: TGTGCCAGCAGTTCTCCGGGACTAGCCACCTACGAGCAGCACTTC. Protein sequence: CASSSPGLATYEQHF.

This clonotype was seen ten or more times. V is TRBV20-1 and J is TRBJ1-4; D is possibly TRBD1 (5 bases). Germline assignment: CDR1 DFQATT and CDR2 SNEGSKA (reference sequence). V lost 3 bases and J lost 0, with 5 bases in between. CDR3 length: 13 amino acids. In nucleotides, the CDR3 is TGCAGTGCTAGCAGGGCAACTAATGAAAAACTGTTTTTT. It specifies CSASRATNEKLFF.

This chain joins TRBV11-3 and TRBJ2-3; D uncertain. V dropped 5 bases and J dropped 12 bases, with 24 bases sitting between them. The germline V gene has CDR1 SGHNT and CDR2 YENEEA. The CDR3 is made up of 15 amino acids. CDR3 sequence (DNA): TGTGCCAGCAGCGTGCGTAGTTTTAGCACAGAAACACAGTATTTT. It specifies CASSVRSFSTETQYF.

The chain couples TRBV7-9 to TRBJ2-1; D not resolved. Germline V gives CDR1 SEHNR, CDR2 FQNEAQ (reference sequence). This CDR3 is 12 amino acids long. The germline V and J ends were trimmed by 4 bases and 9 bases, with 10 bases remaining between them. CDR3 nucleotide sequence: TGTGCCAGCAGCTCAAGTTTGCCTGAGCAGTTCTTC. Encoded protein: CASSSSLPEQFF. The entire variable domain, with the rest obtained from reference TRBV7-9 and TRBJ2-1, is as follows: DTGVSQNPRHKITKRGQNVTFRCDPISEHNRLYWYRQTLGQGPEFLTYFQNEAQLEKSRLLSDRFSAERPKGSFSTLEIQRTEQGDSAMYLCASSSSLPEQFFGPGTRLTVL.

This clonotype was seen just once. Likely a read error: the CDR3 ends without its conserved phenylalanine or tryptophan. The limits of the CDR3 on the DNA are not certain, so only TCRdb's listed CDR3 is given. This sequence joins TRBV6-5 and TRBJ2-2; TRBD1 was called by the table and not checked on the DNA. In germline, CDR1 is MNHEY, CDR2 SVGAGI. The CDR3 contains 15 residues when both ends are counted. This chain's CDR3 is CASSPSIEATGELSL.

The chain combines TRBV6-2 or TRBV6-3 with TRBJ1-1; D is undetermined. The CDR3 spans 15 residues. The ends were cut back, 5 bases at V and 6 bases at J, with 19 bases in the middle. Germline V gives CDR1 MNHEY, CDR2 SVGEGT. Here the CDR3 DNA reads TGTGCCAGCAGTGAGATGGCACCAGTTTATTCTGAAGCTTTCTTT. Protein sequence: CASSEMAPVYSEAFF.

This clonotype was seen repeatedly, ten times or more. The V gene is TRBV20-1, the J gene TRBJ2-7; TRBD1 aligns across 8 bases. V was clipped by 6 bases and J by 3 bases; unmatched bases: 10. Germline CDR1 DFQATT, CDR2 SNEGSKA (reference sequence). This CDR3 is 14 amino acids long. CDR3 sequence reads: CSALLDRDGYEQYF. The CDR3 DNA reads as TGCAGTGCCCTACTGGACAGGGACGGCTACGAGCAGTACTTC.

This chain links TRBV5-1 with TRBJ1-1, with TRBD1 as a possible D gene (5 bases). Looked up from germline, CDR1 is SGHRS and CDR2 is YFSETQ. V was shortened by 4 bases and J by 4 bases, with 17 bases between the two germline ends. This CDR3 comprises 15 residues. In nucleotides, the CDR3 is TGCGCCAGCAGCGCCGGGACGGCTAGGGTCACTGAAGCTTTCTTT. It translates to CASSAGTARVTEAFF.

There are a few counts of this clonotype. This chain links TRBV20-1 with TRBJ2-3, with 9 bases lining up with TRBD2. The J segment lost 4 bases and the V segment lost 4 bases, leaving 9 bases of the junction unmatched. CDR3 length: 15 residues. Germline CDR1 is DFQATT and CDR2 is SNEGSKA (reference sequence). This CDR3 is CSATTAGGPSDTQYF. The CDR3 bases are TGCAGTGCTACGACTGCGGGAGGGCCGTCAGATACGCAGTATTTT.